Below, 32 T cell receptor beta chains from the same sample are listed, as sequenced in a study of PD-1 blockade in classical Hodgkin lymphoma. Profiled with immunoSEQ multiplex PCR; TCRdb holds only in-frame clones, not every one. The data hold 110,000 or so clones, with around 90% observed a single time. The sample's time point: cycle 4 day 1 (C4D1), after 6 weeks of nivolumab. Following autologous stem cell transplantation, relapse occurred in every patient, and exposure to brentuximab vedotin varied. Specimen: peripheral blood mononuclear cells (PBMCs), collected before the fourth cycle of nivolumab. The source of these receptors is a human donor with classical Hodgkin lymphoma.

V is TRBV4-3 and J is TRBJ2-2; 8 bases fit TRBD1. Germline V gene sequence: CDR1 LGHNA, CDR2 YSLEER. Trimming at V came to 0 bases and at J to 6 bases, leaving 9 bases not matched to a gene. This CDR3 comprises 17 residues. CDR3 in amino acids: CASSQDPQGADAGELFF. In nucleotides, the CDR3 is TGCGCCAGCAGCCAAGATCCCCAGGGGGCGGACGCCGGGGAGCTGTTTTTT.

V and J are TRBV2 and TRBJ2-7; possibly TRBD1 for D (5 bases). The V gene lost 2 bases and the J gene lost 2 bases, with 19 bases spanning the gap. The CDR3 totals 17 residues. Per the germline V gene, CDR1 is SNHLY and CDR2 is FYNNEI. For the CDR3, the DNA is TGTGCCAGCAGTGAATTGACTGTGGCAGGGATTCCCTACGAGCAGTACTTC. Protein: CASSELTVAGIPYEQYF.

The chain couples TRBV29-1 to TRBJ2-1, with 7 bases identical to TRBD1. Per the germline V gene, CDR1 is SQVTM and CDR2 is ANQGSEA. This CDR3 region has 16 residues. V lost 1 base to trimming and J lost 4 bases; unmatched junction nucleotides: 10. Written as DNA, the CDR3 is TGCAGCGTTGAAGGACCGGGACAGAGGAAATACAATGAGCAGTTCTTC. Its protein is CSVEGPGQRKYNEQFF.

The chain uses TRBV27 and TRBJ1-1; 10 bases are shared with TRBD1. V gave up 6 bases and J gave up 4 bases; unmatched junction bases: 14. The germline CDR1 and CDR2 sequences are MNHEY and SMNVEV (reference sequence). This CDR3 comprises 17 residues. The CDR3 reads CASSGFGQGESGTEAFF. The DNA of the CDR3 is TGTGCCAGCAGCGGGTTTGGACAGGGGGAATCGGGCACTGAAGCTTTCTTT.

For the CDR3, the DNA is TGTGCCAGCAGCTCAGAATACGAGCAGTACTTC. This encodes CASSSEYEQYF. The V call is TRBV27, the J call TRBJ2-7; no firm D call. V lost 6 bases to trimming and J lost 4 bases, with 7 bases between them. CDR3 length: 11 amino acids. Per germline, CDR1 MNHEY and CDR2 SMNVEV (reference sequence).

This chain links TRBV7-9 with TRBJ1-1; perhaps TRBD1 as D (5 bases). Germline CDR1 reads SEHNR; CDR2 reads FQNEAQ (reference sequence). V was cut by 5 bases and J by 5 bases, with 12 bases left in between. The CDR3 spans 13 residues. In nucleotides, the CDR3 is TGTGCCAGCAGCCGAGGGGAGGGGACTGAAGCTTTCTTT. Translating gives CASSRGEGTEAFF.

CDR3 coding DNA: TGTGCCAGCAGCCCCGCGCGGGGGGCTTCGAACACCGGGGAGCTGTTTTTT. It translates to CASSPARGASNTGELFF. The rearrangement joins TRBV11-2 to TRBJ2-2; 8 bases are a match to TRBD2. In germline, CDR1 is SGHAT, CDR2 FQNNGV. This CDR3 spans 17 amino acids. V shed 5 bases, J shed 0 bases, and the junction held 8 bases outside the gene matches.

The chain uses TRBV7-9 and TRBJ1-1; D unclear. V was clipped by 4 bases and J by 7 bases, with 16 bases between them. Germline CDR1 reads SEHNR; CDR2 reads FQNEAQ (reference sequence). The CDR3 has 14 residues. The CDR3 nucleotides are TGTGCCAGCAGCTGGACCCTTGTGAAGGATGAAGCTTTCTTT. Amino acids: CASSWTLVKDEAFF. The full variable domain, in which reference TRBV7-9 and TRBJ1-1 provide the parts outside the CDR3, is DTGVSQNPRHKITKRGQNVTFRCDPISEHNRLYWYRQTLGQGPEFLTYFQNEAQLEKSRLLSDRFSAERPKGSFSTLEIQRTEQGDSAMYLCASSWTLVKDEAFFGQGTRLTVV.

The chain links TRBV9 to TRBJ1-1; 7 nucleotides agree with TRBD1. This CDR3 is 13 amino acids long. V trimming: 3 bases; J trimming: 5 bases; junction bases outside the gene matches: 4. Per the germline V gene, CDR1 is SGDLS and CDR2 is YYNGEE. The CDR3 spells CASSDRRGTEAFF. The DNA for the CDR3 is TGTGCCAGCAGCGACCGCAGGGGGACTGAAGCTTTCTTT.

V gene TRBV27 combines with J gene TRBJ1-2; D unresolved. The CDR3 spans 14 residues. Trimming stripped 0 bases from V and 4 bases from J, with 9 bases between. Germline V CDR1 and CDR2: MNHEY, SMNVEV (reference sequence). The CDR3 sequence: CASSLSYTGYGYTF. The CDR3 DNA reads TGTGCCAGCAGTTTATCTTACACCGGCTATGGCTACACCTTC.

CDR3 in DNA: TGTGCCAGCAGCTTTAACAGGGGAAGGGGTGGCTACACCTTC. Amino acids: CASSFNRGRGGYTF. The chain is built from TRBV13 and TRBJ1-2; 7 nucleotides agree with TRBD1. Germline V lookup: CDR1 PRHDT, CDR2 FYEKMQ (reference sequence). J gave up 7 bases and V 3 bases, and 8 bases lay outside the gene matches. This CDR3 is built from 14 residues.

This clone was recorded only once. This chain links TRBV23-1 with TRBJ1-1; D remains ambiguous. TRBV23-1 is designated an ORF whose function remains uncertain. Trimming left V 4 bases short and J 1 base short, with 13 bases between. The CDR3 is made up of 15 amino acids. The CDR3 loop reads CASSRKGSANTEAFF. CDR3 nucleotides: TGCGCCAGCAGTCGTAAAGGGTCCGCGAACACTGAAGCTTTCTTT.

This chain uses TRBV7-2 with TRBJ1-2, with TRBD1 matching 7 bases. Germline CDR1 reads SGHTA; CDR2 reads FQGNSA. The length of the CDR3 is 14 residues. The trim removed 1 base at V and 8 bases at J, leaving 7 bases unmatched. This chain's CDR3 is CASSLDNRGGGYTF. The CDR3 nucleotides read TGTGCCAGCAGCTTAGATAACAGGGGTGGGGGCTACACCTTC. Full variable domain (missing parts from reference TRBV7-2 and TRBJ1-2): GAGVSQSPSNKVTEKGKDVELRCDPISGHTALYWYRQSLGQGLEFLIYFQGNSAPDKSGLPSDRFSAERTGGSVSTLTIQRTQQEDSAVYLCASSLDNRGGGYTFGSGTRLTVV.

The V call is TRBV6-5, the J call TRBJ2-2, with no clear D. V was clipped by 6 bases and J by 3 bases, with 2 bases between them. The CDR3 has 11 amino acids. The germline V gene has CDR1 MNHEY and CDR2 SVGAGI. The CDR3 DNA reads as TGTGCCAGCAGCCACACCGGGGAGCTGTTTTTT. Translating it yields CASSHTGELFF.

The chain employs TRBV28 and TRBJ2-2; tentatively, D is TRBD1 (6 bases). Germline-derived CDR1 and CDR2 are MDHEN and SYDVKM. The V gene lost 3 bases and the J gene lost 4 bases, with 12 bases spanning the gap. The CDR3 extends over 15 amino acids. Written as DNA, the CDR3 is TGTGCCAGCAGTTTTGACAGGCGCGGCACCGGGGAGCTGTTTTTT. The encoded protein is CASSFDRRGTGELFF.

The CDR3 loop reads CASSQEAVAGGGDTQYF. In nucleotides, the CDR3 is TGCGCCAGCAGCCAAGAAGCCGTAGCGGGAGGGGGAGATACGCAGTATTTT. The rearrangement uses TRBV4-1 and TRBJ2-3, with TRBD2 matching 11 bases. Looked up from germline, CDR1 is MGHRA and CDR2 is YSYEKL. The V gene end was trimmed by 0 bases and the J gene end by 5 bases; junction bases not matched to a gene: 7. The CDR3 is 17 amino acids.

The genes are TRBV18 and TRBJ2-7, with 9 bases identical to TRBD1. There are 15 residues in the CDR3. Germline CDR1 is KGHSH and CDR2 is LQKENI. V shed 4 bases and J 5 bases; nucleotides not matched to a gene: 9. The CDR3 spells CASSLGQGRRNEQYF. CDR3 DNA: TGTGCCAGCTCACTGGGACAGGGAAGAAGAAACGAGCAGTACTTC.

This clone was recorded a few times. J is TRBJ1-2 and V is TRBV29-1, with 9 bases that match TRBD1. The junction had 9 bases not matched to a gene; V was cut back by 7 bases and J by 6 bases. There are 13 residues in the CDR3. The V gene's germline CDR1 is SQVTM and CDR2 ANQGSEA. The DNA for the CDR3 is TGCAGCGCCGACCCACAGGGGGCCAATGGCTACACCTTC. This translates into CSADPQGANGYTF.

This clone appeared once. The genes are TRBV5-6 and TRBJ2-1; D remains unclear. This CDR3 is built from 15 residues. Germline V lookup: CDR1 SGHDT, CDR2 YYEEEE. The V end was cut by 0 bases, the J end by 4 bases, with 11 bases between. In DNA form, the CDR3 reads TGTGCCAGCAGCTTGGAGGTGGCGGATTACAATGAGCAGTTCTTC. It specifies CASSLEVADYNEQFF.

J is TRBJ2-7 and V is TRBV4-1; a possible D gene is TRBD2 (5 bases). The germline gives CDR1 MGHRA, CDR2 YSYEKL. Trimming removed 2 bases from V and 1 base from J, with 12 bases in between. There are 15 residues in the CDR3. The CDR3, as DNA: TGCGCCAGCAGCCAAACCCTACTAGGGTCCTACGAGCAGTACTTC. Amino acids: CASSQTLLGSYEQYF.

The chain couples TRBV6-1 to TRBJ1-3; possible D gene TRBD1, 6 bases. V shed 5 bases and J shed 3 bases, with 17 bases lying between them. From germline, CDR1 is MNHNS and CDR2 SASEGT. The CDR3 covers 16 residues. CDR3 sequence (DNA): TGTGCCAGCAGTAAAGGCTCAGGGGCGGTTGGAAACACCATATATTTT. This gives the protein CASSKGSGAVGNTIYF.

A single count supports this clone. The chain links TRBV29-1 to TRBJ2-7, with TRBD2 as a possible D gene (5 bases). The CDR3 totals 11 residues. Germline V gene data show CDR1 as SQVTM and CDR2 as ANQGSEA. V was cut by 7 bases and J by 7 bases, with 14 bases left in between. This chain's CDR3 is CSGGAAEEQYF. Here the CDR3 DNA reads TGCAGCGGTGGAGCGGCGGAGGAGCAGTACTTC.

This clone came up once. The chain links TRBV28 to TRBJ2-7, with D possibly TRBD1 on 5 matching bases. This CDR3 spans 14 amino acids. Trimming shortened V by 7 bases and J by 1 base, and 14 bases separated the two germline ends. Germline V lookup: CDR1 MDHEN, CDR2 SYDVKM. CDR3 loop: CASTKTAPSYEQYF. In nucleotides, the CDR3 is TGTGCCAGCACCAAGACAGCTCCATCCTACGAGCAGTACTTC.

This sequence joins TRBV7-2 and TRBJ1-2, with 10 nucleotides matching TRBD1. After removal of 5 bases from V and 3 bases from J, the junction contained 6 bases not matched to a gene. Germline V gene data show CDR1 as SGHTA and CDR2 as FQGNSA. This CDR3 region has 15 residues. CDR3 amino acids: CASSTTGQGYYGYTF. The CDR3 DNA follows: TGTGCCAGCAGCACCACGGGACAGGGGTACTATGGCTACACCTTC.

This rearrangement joins TRBV4-1 to TRBJ2-1; the D is unclear. The CDR3 spans 12 residues. CDR1 MGHRA and CDR2 YSYEKL come from the germline V gene. V was shortened by 8 bases and J by 4 bases, with 9 bases between the two germline ends. CDR3 DNA: TGCGCCAGCGTAGGTGTTTACAATGAGCAGTTCTTC. It is translated as CASVGVYNEQFF.

The chain couples TRBV19 to TRBJ2-1, with D unresolved. The CDR3 length is 13 residues. Between the trimmed V and J ends, which lost 5 bases and 4 bases, there was a span of 9 bases. Germline values: CDR1 LNHDA, CDR2 SQIVND (reference sequence). The CDR3 loop is CASSADGYNEQFF. In DNA, the CDR3 is TGTGCCAGTAGTGCGGACGGGTACAATGAGCAGTTCTTC. Looking up the rest from reference TRBV19 and TRBJ2-1 gives the full variable domain: DGGITQSPKYLFRKEGQNVTLSCEQNLNHDAMYWYRQDPGQGLRLIYYSQIVNDFQKGDIAEGYSVSREKKESFPLTVTSAQKNPTAFYLCASSADGYNEQFFGPGTRLTVL.

The chain couples TRBV28 to TRBJ2-7; 10 bases agree with TRBD1. Germline assignment: CDR1 MDHEN and CDR2 SYDVKM. This CDR3 region has 16 residues. Trimming at V came to 4 bases and at J to 7 bases, leaving 13 bases not matched to a gene. Written as DNA, the CDR3 is TGTGCCAGCAGTTACACCGGGACAGGGGCGGCGCGGGAGCAGTACTTC. It specifies CASSYTGTGAAREQYF.

The CDR3 protein is CASRPPGQGGRAFF. For the CDR3, the DNA is TGTGCCAGCAGACCACCGGGACAGGGAGGGAGGGCTTTCTTT. The chain carries TRBV28 and TRBJ1-1; the match to TRBD1 covers 9 bases. CDR1 is MDHEN and CDR2 is SYDVKM in the germline V gene. With V trimmed by 6 bases and J by 11 bases, 13 bases remained unmatched. This CDR3 region has 14 residues.

The rearrangement uses TRBV4-1 and TRBJ1-2; D might be TRBD1 (6 bases). Germline assignment: CDR1 MGHRA and CDR2 YSYEKL. The V gene lost 4 bases and the J gene lost 5 bases, with 20 bases spanning the gap. The CDR3 sequence is 16 residues long. The CDR3 spells CASSLPRTGLGYGYTF. CDR3 DNA sequence: TGCGCCAGCAGCCTCCCGCGAACAGGGTTGGGGTATGGCTACACCTTC.

V gene TRBV18 combines with J gene TRBJ1-5; D ambiguous. Germline V gene sequence: CDR1 KGHSH, CDR2 LQKENI. V shed 2 bases and J shed 1 base, with 9 bases lying between them. The CDR3 sequence is 15 residues long. The CDR3 nucleotides are TGTGCCAGCTCACCAGGGAGGGTGAGCAATCAGCCCCAGCATTTT. It specifies CASSPGRVSNQPQHF.

The V call is TRBV30, the J call TRBJ1-3; TRBD1 aligns across 7 bases. This CDR3 region has 15 residues. The germline V gene encodes CDR1 GTSNPN and CDR2 SVGIG (reference sequence). With 7 bases clipped from V and 1 base from J, the junction kept 10 bases outside the gene matches. The CDR3, as DNA: TGTGCCTACGATACAGGGGCGAATTCTGGAAACACCATATATTTT. It translates to CAYDTGANSGNTIYF.

The V and J genes are TRBV19 and TRBJ1-2, with D possibly matching TRBD1 (6 bases). CDR3 length: 14 residues. CDR1 LNHDA and CDR2 SQIVND come from the germline V gene (reference sequence). V was shortened by 2 bases and J by 2 bases, with 9 bases between the two germline ends. The CDR3 DNA reads as TGTGCCAGTAGTATATCCGGGGGCAACTATGGCTACACCTTC. Translation: CASSISGGNYGYTF.